This TCR beta chain was retrieved from a study of blood T cell repertoires in COVID-19. Study at large: Specimens from acute and convalescent COVID-19 originated in the United States, Italy and Spain. Sample material is recorded as cDNA or gDNA derived from T cells, B-cell-depleted T cells, or PBMCs.

Trimming shortened V by 6 bases and J by 5 bases, and 10 bases separated the two germline ends. Germline CDR1 and CDR2: DFQATT and SNEGSKA (reference sequence). The CDR3 totals 11 residues. Original analysis: Counts of nucleated cells, estimated from reference gene primer amplification, were obtained. Only in-frame clones appear in the TCRdb table, and some are missing; sequencing was by immunoSEQ multiplex PCR. D and trimming were read from the DNA, whereas the V and J calls and clone size are those reported in that table. Among more than 250,000 clones listed, about 90% were seen once. The source is a man between 18 and 29 years old who had recovered from COVID-19. The sequenced material came from peripheral blood. The chain couples TRBV20-1 to TRBJ1-2, with a tentative D call TRBD1 (6 bases). In nucleotides, the CDR3 is TGCAGTGCCGTACAGGGATATGGCTACACCTTC. The encoded protein is CSAVQGYGYTF.